The 30 T cell receptor beta chains below were found in one sample sequenced in a study of shared clonotypes between healthy human individuals. The table came from immunoSEQ multiplex PCR; TCRdb's copy has only in-frame clones and leaves some out. The profile covers some 1.1 million clones, with 70% to 80% appearing a single time and roughly 0.9% taken by the ten largest. Sequenced material: memory CD4+ T cells from PBMCs. Subset of the sample: CD45RA-negative fraction. The receptors come from a man younger than 30 in good health. Some clones in this sample may be carry-over from other donors' samples.

V and J are TRBV20-1 and TRBJ1-1, with D unresolved. Germline loops: CDR1 DFQATT, CDR2 SNEGSKA (reference sequence). The CDR3 is 11 amino acids. V lost 6 bases, J lost 6 bases, and 11 bases lay in between. In nucleotides, the CDR3 is TGCAGTGCCAACTTGTGGGCTGAAGCTTTCTTT. Translated: CSANLWAEAFF.

The rearrangement uses TRBV30 and TRBJ1-1; D is possibly TRBD1 (6 bases). The CDR3 has 12 residues. The V and J ends lost 6 bases and 4 bases respectively, with 12 bases between them. Germline CDR1 and CDR2: GTSNPN and SVGIG (reference sequence). The CDR3 sequence is CACDRSGTEAFF. The CDR3 bases are TGTGCCTGCGACAGGTCGGGCACTGAAGCTTTCTTT. The full variable domain, with the rest looked up from reference TRBV30 and TRBJ1-1, is SQTIHQWPATLVQPVGSPLSLECTVEGTSNPNLYWYRQAAGRGLQLLFYSVGIGQISSEVPQNLSASRPQDRQFILSSKKLLLSDSGFYLCACDRSGTEAFFGQGTRLTVV.

This chain links TRBV10-2 with TRBJ2-7, with 8 nucleotides matching TRBD2. CDR1 is WSHSY and CDR2 is SAAADI in the germline V gene. The CDR3 spans 15 residues. Losses at the gene ends were 2 bases for V and 5 bases for J; bases not matched to a gene: 8. In DNA form, the CDR3 reads TGCGCCAGCAGTGAGCGCGGGGGGACTATCCACGAGCAGTACTTC. Protein product: CASSERGGTIHEQYF.

In regard to this clone: This likely comes from a read error, as the CDR3 has no conserved phenylalanine or tryptophan at its end. CDR3 bases: TGTGCCAGCAGCCAGGCGGGACAGCTAGCCAAAAACATTCAGTACCTC. Protein: CASSQAGQLAKNIQYL. The chain links TRBV7-9 to TRBJ2-4, with D tentatively TRBD1 (7 bases). Germline loops: CDR1 SEHNR, CDR2 FQNEAQ (reference sequence). The V end was cut by 5 bases, the J end by 0 bases, with 14 bases between. The CDR3 is made up of 16 amino acids.

The rearrangement joins TRBV9 to TRBJ1-3, with D tentatively TRBD1 (6 bases). V lost 0 bases and J 3 bases, leaving 16 bases between the germline ends. The CDR3 consists of 17 residues. Per germline, CDR1 SGDLS and CDR2 YYNGEE. The CDR3: CASSVVPGTTHGNTIYF. Here the CDR3 DNA reads TGTGCCAGCAGCGTAGTCCCAGGGACAACGCATGGAAACACCATATATTTT. Looking up the rest from reference TRBV9 and TRBJ1-3 gives the full variable domain: DSGVTQTPKHLITATGQRVTLRCSPRSGDLSVYWYQQSLDQGLQFLIQYYNGEERAKGNILERFSAQQFPDLHSELNLSSLELGDSALYFCASSVVPGTTHGNTIYFGEGSWLTVV.

The chain uses TRBV19 and TRBJ2-5; TRBD1 or TRBD2 may be the D gene (7 bases each). This CDR3 has 15 residues. Germline V lookup: CDR1 LNHDA, CDR2 SQIVND (reference sequence). The V end was cut by 6 bases, the J end by 1 base, with 15 bases between. CDR3 DNA sequence: TGTGCCAGTAGGGGGAGGGGGACAGCCCAAGAGACCCAGTACTTC. It specifies CASRGRGTAQETQYF.

J is TRBJ1-1 and V is TRBV5-1; 8 bases agree with TRBD1. V shed 4 bases, J shed 6 bases, and the junction held 11 bases outside the gene matches. The CDR3 consists of 15 residues. CDR1 is SGHRS and CDR2 is YFSETQ in the germline V gene. For the CDR3, the DNA is TGCGCCAGCAGCAAGGGACAGGCTCCCGGGTCTGAAGCTTTCTTT. It yields the protein CASSKGQAPGSEAFF.

V usage is TRBV30 and J usage is TRBJ1-4, with D hard to call. V was shortened by 5 bases and J by 12 bases, with 13 bases between the two germline ends. CDR1 and CDR2 (germline): GTSNPN, SVGIG (reference sequence). The CDR3 has 11 amino acids. CDR3 protein: CAWGGGRELFF. The CDR3 DNA sequence: TGTGCCTGGGGCGGAGGACGGGAACTGTTTTTT.

This chain joins TRBV9 and TRBJ1-4; TRBD1 matches at 10 bases. The length of the CDR3 is 14 residues. Trimming removed 4 bases from V and 8 bases from J; junction bases left unmatched: 5. Germline-derived CDR1 and CDR2 are SGDLS and YYNGEE. CDR3 bases: TGTGCCAGCAGCAAGGGACAGGGGAGGGAAAAACTGTTTTTT. Translation gives CASSKGQGREKLFF.

This clone was recorded only once. The chain employs TRBV28 and TRBJ1-1, with D perhaps TRBD1 (6 bases). CDR1 is MDHEN and CDR2 is SYDVKM in the germline V gene. The V and J ends lost 3 bases and 2 bases respectively, with 10 bases between them. This CDR3 spans 14 amino acids. CDR3 protein: CASSLWTVNTEAFF. As DNA, the CDR3 is TGTGCCAGCAGTTTGTGGACAGTCAACACTGAAGCTTTCTTT.

The gene calls are TRBV13 and TRBJ1-1; D perhaps matches TRBD1 (5 bases). Germline CDR1 reads PRHDT; CDR2 reads FYEKMQ (reference sequence). CDR3 size: 13 residues. The V end lost 5 bases, the J end lost 11 bases, and 18 bases lay between the germline ends. The CDR3 loop reads CASSRLGGRAAFF. In DNA form, the CDR3 reads TGTGCCAGCAGCAGATTGGGGGGGAGGGCTGCTTTCTTT.

The rearrangement uses TRBV7-3 and TRBJ2-7; no clear D gene. Trimming removed 2 bases at V and 1 base at J, with 12 bases between. This CDR3 comprises 15 residues. CDR1 and CDR2 from the germline V gene are SGHTA and FQGTGA. The CDR3 spells CASSLGGYPSYEQYF. CDR3 nucleotides: TGTGCCAGCAGCTTAGGCGGCTACCCTTCCTACGAGCAGTACTTC.

The J gene is TRBJ1-5, the V gene TRBV10-3; D call uncertain. V lost 10 bases and J 0 bases, leaving 16 bases between the germline ends. This CDR3 comprises 15 residues. Per germline, CDR1 ENHRY and CDR2 SYGVKD. The chain's CDR3 is CATAPGGYSNQPQHF. The CDR3 coding sequence is TGTGCCACGGCCCCCGGTGGGTATAGCAATCAGCCCCAGCATTTT.

The chain joins TRBV28 to TRBJ1-4; D is unresolved. Germline V lookup: CDR1 MDHEN, CDR2 SYDVKM. The germline V and J ends were trimmed by 4 bases and 8 bases, with 17 bases remaining between them. This CDR3 is built from 15 residues. CDR3 nucleotides: TGTGCCAGCAGTTCAAGACAAGGAAGAGCGGAAAAACTGTTTTTT. Translated, it gives CASSSRQGRAEKLFF.

In this sample, this clone turned up once. The chain employs TRBV5-1 and TRBJ2-3, with D perhaps given as TRBD1 or TRBD2 (5 bases each). Germline CDR1 reads SGHRS; CDR2 reads YFSETQ. The CDR3 length is 15 residues. V lost 3 bases and J 0 bases, leaving 11 bases between the germline ends. The CDR3 reads CASSSGTFSTDTQYF. In DNA, the CDR3 is TGCGCCAGCAGCTCCGGGACCTTTAGCACAGATACGCAGTATTTT.

A few counts support this clone. The chain recombines TRBV9 with TRBJ2-1; 7 bases are a match to TRBD2. Unmatched junction bases numbered 6, after V lost 0 bases and J lost 9 bases. Germline V CDR1 and CDR2: SGDLS, YYNGEE. The CDR3 sequence is 14 residues long. The CDR3 sequence: CASSVDTGRGEQFF. Here the CDR3 DNA reads TGTGCCAGCAGCGTAGACACGGGGAGGGGTGAGCAGTTCTTC.

The chain joins TRBV25-1 to TRBJ2-1; D remains ambiguous. This CDR3 is built from 13 residues. The V gene's germline CDR1 is MGHDK and CDR2 SYGVNS. The ends were cut back, 5 bases at V and 3 bases at J, with 8 bases in the middle. CDR3 region: CASSYTDYNEQFF. CDR3 DNA sequence: TGTGCCAGCAGTTATACGGACTACAATGAGCAGTTCTTC. Full variable domain (remainder filled in from reference TRBV25-1 and TRBJ2-1): EADIYQTPRYLVIGTGKKITLECSQTMGHDKMYWYQQDPGMELHLIHYSYGVNSTEKGDLSSESTVSRIRTEHFPLTLESARPSHTSQYLCASSYTDYNEQFFGPGTRLTVL.

The CDR3 nucleotides read TGTGCCAGCTCACCGGCCTCGGGGAGGGATGGCTACACCTTC. This gives the protein CASSPASGRDGYTF. The rearrangement joins TRBV18 to TRBJ1-2, with D unclear. Germline loops: CDR1 KGHSH, CDR2 LQKENI. The CDR3 spans 14 residues. V was pared by 3 bases and J by 6 bases, with 14 bases between. Using reference TRBV18 and TRBJ1-2 for the parts outside the CDR3, the full variable domain is NAGVMQNPRHLVRRRGQEARLRCSPMKGHSHVYWYRQLPEEGLKFMVYLQKENIIDESGMPKERFSAEFPKEGPSILRIQQVVRGDSAAYFCASSPASGRDGYTFGSGTRLTVV.

The chain combines TRBV7-3 with TRBJ2-5; a weak D match, TRBD2 (5 bases). V lost 5 bases to trimming and J lost 1 base, with 8 bases between them. The CDR3 extends over 13 amino acids. Germline V gene data show CDR1 as SGHTA and CDR2 as FQGTGA. The CDR3 loop is CASSVTIQETQYF. The CDR3 region has the DNA TGTGCCAGCAGCGTGACTATCCAAGAGACCCAGTACTTC.

This clone was counted once. The J gene is TRBJ2-5, the V gene TRBV5-6; D is undetermined. CDR1 is SGHDT, CDR2 YYEEEE, per germline. The CDR3 is 13 amino acids. Trimming stripped 0 bases from V and 3 bases from J, with 6 bases between. The CDR3 DNA reads as TGTGCCAGCAGCTTGGCCAGGAAAGAGACCCAGTACTTC. Protein product: CASSLARKETQYF.

The rearrangement uses TRBV29-1 and TRBJ2-3; TRBD2 agrees at 7 bases. Per germline, CDR1 SQVTM and CDR2 ANQGSEA. This CDR3 region has 11 residues. The CDR3 DNA is TGCTTGGGGACTAACGCAGATACGCAGTATTTT. Residues: CLGTNADTQYF.

The chain carries TRBV18 and TRBJ2-5; D uncertain. The CDR3 runs to 15 residues. Per germline, CDR1 KGHSH and CDR2 LQKENI. V shed 2 bases and J shed 1 base, with 11 bases lying between them. CDR3 sequence reads: CASSPRAGPQETQYF. The CDR3 DNA sequence: TGTGCCAGCTCACCAAGGGCCGGTCCCCAAGAGACCCAGTACTTC.

This clone was seen only a few times. This rearrangement joins TRBV30 to TRBJ2-5; 8 bases map to TRBD1. With V trimmed by 0 bases and J by 7 bases, 10 bases remained unmatched. The CDR3 consists of 15 residues. The V gene's germline CDR1 is GTSNPN and CDR2 SVGIG (reference sequence). CDR3 nucleotides: TGTGCCTGGAGTGTACTGACGGACAGGGCTGGGACCCAGTACTTC. It yields the protein CAWSVLTDRAGTQYF.

V is TRBV7-6 and J is TRBJ2-7; D perhaps matches TRBD2 (6 bases). V lost 0 bases, J lost 0 bases, and 9 bases lay in between. The length of the CDR3 is 15 residues. Per the germline V gene, CDR1 is SGHVS and CDR2 is FNYEAQ. CDR3 residues: CASSLAAGSSYEQYF. The CDR3 region has the DNA TGTGCCAGCAGCTTAGCGGCGGGGAGCTCCTACGAGCAGTACTTC.

Remarks on this clone: This likely came from a read error, as a far larger clone is one base away. Other nucleotide sequences from this sample produce the same CDR3. The chain carries TRBV7-2 and TRBJ2-5; D gene unclear. Germline-derived CDR1 and CDR2 are SGHTA and FQGNSA. This CDR3 has 11 residues. The CDR3: CASSLQETQYF. CDR3 in DNA: TGTGCTAGCAGTCTTCAAGAGACCCAGTACTTC. The full variable domain, completed using reference TRBV7-2 and TRBJ2-5, is GAGVSQSPSNKVTEKGKDVELRCDPISGHTALYWYRQSLGQGLEFLIYFQGNSAPDKSGLPSDRFSAERTGGSVSTLTIQRTQQEDSAVYLCASSLQETQYFGPGTRLLVL.

The rearrangement links TRBV29-1 to TRBJ2-3; D call uncertain. V was pared by 2 bases and J by 5 bases, with 11 bases between. Per germline, CDR1 SQVTM and CDR2 ANQGSEA. The CDR3 covers 13 residues. DNA for the CDR3: TGCAGCGTTGAAAGAGGAGCCGGAGATACGCAGTATTTT. Its translation: CSVERGAGDTQYF.

The rearrangement joins TRBV28 to TRBJ2-6; tentatively, D is TRBD1 or TRBD2 (5 bases each). Germline values: CDR1 MDHEN, CDR2 SYDVKM. The V gene lost 1 base and the J gene lost 0 bases, with 13 bases spanning the gap. The CDR3 sequence is 18 residues long. The CDR3 bases are TGTGCCAGCAGTTTATTGGCAGGGAGCGCCTCTGGGGCCAACGTCCTGACTTTC. It specifies CASSLLAGSASGANVLTF.

Many counts were recorded for this clone. Other DNA sequences in this sample translate to the same CDR3. CDR3 sequence reads: CSVLAGVSYNEQFF. CDR3 in DNA: TGCAGCGTGCTAGCGGGAGTCTCCTACAATGAGCAGTTCTTC. This chain uses TRBV29-1 with TRBJ2-1, with TRBD2 matching over 10 bases. The trim removed 6 bases at V and 0 bases at J, leaving 2 bases unmatched. Germline loops: CDR1 SQVTM, CDR2 ANQGSEA. The CDR3 has 14 amino acids.

Notes on this clone: A much larger clone differs from this one at a single base, so this may be a read error. At the DNA level, this CDR3 is encoded by other sequences in the same sample as well. The chain employs TRBV9 and TRBJ2-5; possible D gene TRBD1, 6 bases. V was pared by 4 bases and J by 2 bases, with 9 bases between. In germline, CDR1 is SGDLS, CDR2 YYNGEE. The CDR3 totals 13 residues. CDR3 nucleotide sequence: TGTGCCAGCAGCCTAAGGGGGCAAGAGACCCAGTACTTC. It is translated as CASSLRGQETQYF.

The sample holds a few counts of this clone. The chain couples TRBV2 to TRBJ1-2, with D possibly being TRBD1 (5 bases). The V and J ends lost 2 bases and 8 bases respectively, with 15 bases between them. The CDR3 is 14 amino acids. CDR1 SNHLY and CDR2 FYNNEI come from the germline V gene. CDR3 in DNA: TGTGCCAGCAGTGAACGGGTTACAGGAAGCGGCTACACCTTC. It encodes CASSERVTGSGYTF.